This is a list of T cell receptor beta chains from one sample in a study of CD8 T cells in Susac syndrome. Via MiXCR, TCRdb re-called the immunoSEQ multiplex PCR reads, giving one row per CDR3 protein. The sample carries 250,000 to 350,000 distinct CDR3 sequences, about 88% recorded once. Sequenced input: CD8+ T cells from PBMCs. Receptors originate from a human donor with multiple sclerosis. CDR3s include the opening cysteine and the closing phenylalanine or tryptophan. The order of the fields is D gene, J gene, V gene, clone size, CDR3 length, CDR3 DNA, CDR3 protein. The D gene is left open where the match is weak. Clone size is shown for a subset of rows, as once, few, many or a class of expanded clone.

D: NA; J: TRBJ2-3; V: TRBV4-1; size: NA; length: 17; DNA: TGCGCCAGCAGCCCCCCCCGACGGCGCCCGGGGGCAGATACGCAGTATTTT; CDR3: CASSPPRRRPGADTQYF
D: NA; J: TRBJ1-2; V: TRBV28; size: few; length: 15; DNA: TGTGCCAGCAGTCCCGGATACGGCGGGAACTATGGCTACACCTTC; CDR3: CASSPGYGGNYGYTF
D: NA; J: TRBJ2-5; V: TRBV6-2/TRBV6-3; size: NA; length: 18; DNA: TGTGCCAGCAGTTACTCGACAGTCGTCGTAAGGACTATAGGGACCCAGTACTTC; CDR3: CASSYSTVVVRTIGTQYF
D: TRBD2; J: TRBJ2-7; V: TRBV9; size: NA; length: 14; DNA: TGTGCCAGCAGCGGGACTAGCGATGATTACGAGCAGTACTTC; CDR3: CASSGTSDDYEQYF
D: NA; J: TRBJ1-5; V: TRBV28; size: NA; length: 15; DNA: TGTGCCAGCACCCCCGCGAGGGGCTCGGGCCAGCCCCAGCATTTT; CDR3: CASTPARGSGQPQHF
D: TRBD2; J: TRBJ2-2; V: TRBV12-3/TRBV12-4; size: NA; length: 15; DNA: TGTGCCAGCAGTTTAGCTTGGCTAGCGGGCGGGGAGCTGTTTTTT; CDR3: CASSLAWLAGGELFF
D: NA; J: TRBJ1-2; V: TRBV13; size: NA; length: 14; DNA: TGTGCCAGCAGCCCCGGTGACAGCCTCTATGGCTACACCTTC; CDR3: CASSPGDSLYGYTF
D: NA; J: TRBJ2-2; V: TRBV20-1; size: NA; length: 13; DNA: TGCAGTGCTCCCACGTCGAACACCGGGGAGCTGTTTTTT; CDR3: CSAPTSNTGELFF
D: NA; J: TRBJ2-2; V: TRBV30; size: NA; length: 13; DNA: TGTGCCTGGAGCACGGTGTCTGCCGGGGAGCTGTTTTTT; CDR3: CAWSTVSAGELFF
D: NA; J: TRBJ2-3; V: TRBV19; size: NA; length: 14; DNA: TGTGCCAGTAGCTCGGGAGCGAGTGCAGATACGCAGTATTTT; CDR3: CASSSGASADTQYF
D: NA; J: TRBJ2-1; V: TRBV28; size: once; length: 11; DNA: TGTGCCAGCAGTTTCGGGCATGAGCAGTTCTTC; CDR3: CASSFGHEQFF
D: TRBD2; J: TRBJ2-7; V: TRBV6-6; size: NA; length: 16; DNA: TGTGCCAGCAGTTACTCGGCTAGCGGGAGGGCCGGCGAGCAGTACTTC; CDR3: CASSYSASGRAGEQYF
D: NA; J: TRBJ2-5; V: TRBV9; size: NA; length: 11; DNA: TGTGCCAGCAGCGCTTCGGAGACCCAGTACTTC; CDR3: CASSASETQYF
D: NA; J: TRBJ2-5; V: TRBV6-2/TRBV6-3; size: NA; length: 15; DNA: TGTGCCAGCAGTTACTCTGAAGGTATTGAAGAGACCCAGTACTTC; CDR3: CASSYSEGIEETQYF
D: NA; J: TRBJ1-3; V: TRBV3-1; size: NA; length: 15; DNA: TGTGCCAGCAGCCAAGATGCCGGGGTCGGAAACACCATATATTTT; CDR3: CASSQDAGVGNTIYF
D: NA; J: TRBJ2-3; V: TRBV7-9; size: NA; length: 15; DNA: TGTGCCAGCACACCGTCCCCAAACAGGACAGATACGCAGTATTTT; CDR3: CASTPSPNRTDTQYF
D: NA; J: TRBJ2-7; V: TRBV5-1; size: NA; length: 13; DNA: TGCGCCAGCAGCTGGACAAGATCTGACGAGCAGTACTTC; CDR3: CASSWTRSDEQYF
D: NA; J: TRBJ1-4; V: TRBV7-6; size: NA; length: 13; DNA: TGTGCCAGCAGCATAACAACTAATGAAAAACTGTTTTTT; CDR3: CASSITTNEKLFF
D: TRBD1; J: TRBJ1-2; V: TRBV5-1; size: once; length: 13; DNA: TGCGCCAGCAGTTCCGGGACAGGGCCGTTATCCACCTTC; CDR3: CASSSGTGPLSTF
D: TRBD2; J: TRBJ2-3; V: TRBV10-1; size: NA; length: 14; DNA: TGCGCCAGCAGTGACATCGCGGGAGGAGATACGCAGTATTTT; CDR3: CASSDIAGGDTQYF
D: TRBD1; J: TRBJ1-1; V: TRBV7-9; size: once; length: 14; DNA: TGTGCCAGCAGCTCGACAGGGGGATACACTGAAGCTTTCTTT; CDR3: CASSSTGGYTEAFF
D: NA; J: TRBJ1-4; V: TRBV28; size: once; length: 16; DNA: TGTGCCAGCAGATCTCTCCAGATCCCAACTAATGAAAAACTGTTTTTT; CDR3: CASRSLQIPTNEKLFF
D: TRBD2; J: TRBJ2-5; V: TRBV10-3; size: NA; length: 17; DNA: TGTGCCATCAGTGAGTCGATCCAGCGGGAGGGCCGGGAGACCCAGTACTTC; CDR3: CAISESIQREGRETQYF
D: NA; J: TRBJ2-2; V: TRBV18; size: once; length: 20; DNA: TGTGCCAGCTCACCACCCACTCTGGACCCGAATCGCCGAAACACCGGGGAGCTGTTTTTT; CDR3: CASSPPTLDPNRRNTGELFF
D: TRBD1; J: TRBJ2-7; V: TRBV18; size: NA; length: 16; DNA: TGTGCCAGCTCAGCCCCGGACAGGGCAACTTCCTACGAGCAGTACTTC; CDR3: CASSAPDRATSYEQYF
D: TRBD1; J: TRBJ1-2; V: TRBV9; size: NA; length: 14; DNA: TGTGCCAGCAGCCTAGGACAGGGAAGAAGGGGCTACACCTTC; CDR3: CASSLGQGRRGYTF
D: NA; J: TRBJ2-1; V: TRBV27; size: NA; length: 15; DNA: TGTGCCAGCAGTTTGATTAGCGGAGCCTACAATGAGCAGTTCTTC; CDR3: CASSLISGAYNEQFF
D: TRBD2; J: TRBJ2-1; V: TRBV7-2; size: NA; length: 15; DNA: TGTGCCAGCAGTTATGGACTAGCGGCCCTCAATGAGCAGTTCTTC; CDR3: CASSYGLAALNEQFF
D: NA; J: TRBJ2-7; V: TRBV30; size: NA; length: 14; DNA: TGTGCCTGGAGAGGACTTCTCAGCTCCTACGAGCAGTACTTC; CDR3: CAWRGLLSSYEQYF
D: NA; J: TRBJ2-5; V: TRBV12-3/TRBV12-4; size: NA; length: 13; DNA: TGTGCCAGCGGCCTAAGTCAAAGGGAGACCCAGTACTTC; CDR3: CASGLSQRETQYF
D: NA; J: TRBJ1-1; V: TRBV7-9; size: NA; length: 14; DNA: TGTGCCAGCAGCTTAGCGGGGACACCCGCTGAAGCTTTCTTT; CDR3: CASSLAGTPAEAFF
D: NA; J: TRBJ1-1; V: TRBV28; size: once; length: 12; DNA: TGTGCCAGCAGTGTCACAAGTTTTGAAGCTTTCTTT; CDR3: CASSVTSFEAFF
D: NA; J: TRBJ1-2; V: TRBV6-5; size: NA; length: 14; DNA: TGTGCCAGCAGTTACTCACCATTCGGCTATGGCTACACCTTC; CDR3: CASSYSPFGYGYTF
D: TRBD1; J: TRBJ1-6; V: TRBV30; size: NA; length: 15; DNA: TGTGCCTGGAGTGTCATGACAGGGGCTAATTCACCCCTCCACTTT; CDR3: CAWSVMTGANSPLHF
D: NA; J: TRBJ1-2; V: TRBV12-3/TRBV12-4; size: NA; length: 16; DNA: TGTGCCAGCGGCGAACCCCTTTCGGGCCTCGAATATGGCTACACCTTC; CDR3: CASGEPLSGLEYGYTF
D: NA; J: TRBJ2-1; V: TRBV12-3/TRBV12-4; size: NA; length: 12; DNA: TGTGCCAGCGGCCGTGGAGTCTATGCGCAGTTCTTC; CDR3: CASGRGVYAQFF
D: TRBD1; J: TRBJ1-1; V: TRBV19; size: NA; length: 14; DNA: TGTGCCAGTAGTTTTGACAGGGAGAACACTGAAGCTTTCTTT; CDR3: CASSFDRENTEAFF
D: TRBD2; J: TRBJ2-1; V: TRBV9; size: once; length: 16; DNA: TGTGCCAGCAGCGTAAGCCCAGCGGGAGAGCAGGGTGAGCAGTTCTTC; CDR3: CASSVSPAGEQGEQFF
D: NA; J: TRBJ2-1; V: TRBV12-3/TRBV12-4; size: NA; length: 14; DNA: TGTGCCAGCCGGGGAAGCCTTGGGTACAATGAGCAGTTCTTC; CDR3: CASRGSLGYNEQFF
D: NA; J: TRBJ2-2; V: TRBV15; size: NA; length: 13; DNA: TGTGCCACCGCTAACCAGGACACCGGGGAGCTGTTTTTT; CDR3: CATANQDTGELFF
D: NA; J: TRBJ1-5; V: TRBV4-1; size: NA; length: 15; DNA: TGCGCCAGCAGCCAAGTTTCAGGTCCCAATCAGCCCCAGCATTTT; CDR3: CASSQVSGPNQPQHF
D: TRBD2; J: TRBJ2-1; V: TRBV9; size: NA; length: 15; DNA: TGTGCCAGCAGCGAGGGACTAGCGGCTCTCGATGAGCAGTTCTTC; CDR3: CASSEGLAALDEQFF
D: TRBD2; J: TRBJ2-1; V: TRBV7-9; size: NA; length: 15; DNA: TGTGCCAGCAGCCCACCCACTAGCGGGGTCAATGAGCAGTTCTTC; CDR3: CASSPPTSGVNEQFF
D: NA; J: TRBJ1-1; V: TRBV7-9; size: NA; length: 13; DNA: TGTGCCAGCAGCTTAGGGGGGGCCCTTGAAGCTTTCTTT; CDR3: CASSLGGALEAFF
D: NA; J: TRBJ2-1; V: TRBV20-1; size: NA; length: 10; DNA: TGCAGTGCTAGAGGGGCCGAGCAGTTCTTC; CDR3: CSARGAEQFF
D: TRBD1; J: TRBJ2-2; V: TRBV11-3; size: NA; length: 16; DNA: TGTGCCAGCAGCTTAAGGCAGGGGGTGAGGACCGGGGAGCTGTTTTTT; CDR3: CASSLRQGVRTGELFF
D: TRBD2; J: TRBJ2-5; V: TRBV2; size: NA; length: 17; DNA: TGTGCCAGCAGTGGGACTAGCGGGACTACGGAGCGAAGGACCCAGTACTTC; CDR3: CASSGTSGTTERRTQYF
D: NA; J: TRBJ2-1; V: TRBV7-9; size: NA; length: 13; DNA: TGTGCCAGCAGGGCGAAAGATTACAATGAGCAGTTCTTC; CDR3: CASRAKDYNEQFF
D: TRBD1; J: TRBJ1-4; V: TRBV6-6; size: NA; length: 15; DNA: TGTGCCAGCAGTTACCCAGGACAGGGGAACGAAAAACTGTTTTTT; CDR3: CASSYPGQGNEKLFF
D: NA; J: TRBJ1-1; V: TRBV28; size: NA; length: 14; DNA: TGTGCCAGCAGTTTAAGGCGGGTTCGCACTGAAGCTTTCTTT; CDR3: CASSLRRVRTEAFF
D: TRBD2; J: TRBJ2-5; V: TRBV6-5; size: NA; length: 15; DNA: TGTGCCAGCACCCCGGGACTAGCGGGAGGAGAGACCCAGTACTTC; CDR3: CASTPGLAGGETQYF
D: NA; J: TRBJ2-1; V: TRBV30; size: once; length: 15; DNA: TGTGCCTGGAGTAAAGGGAGCGACTCCTACAATGAGCAGTTCTTC; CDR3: CAWSKGSDSYNEQFF
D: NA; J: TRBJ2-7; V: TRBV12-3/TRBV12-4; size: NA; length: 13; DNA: TGTGCCAGCAGTTTGTCCAGCTCAAACGAGCAGTACTTC; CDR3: CASSLSSSNEQYF
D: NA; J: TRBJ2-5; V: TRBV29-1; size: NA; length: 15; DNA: TGCAGCGTGCAAGCACGGGGAGCGGCTAAAGAGACCCAGTACTTC; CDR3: CSVQARGAAKETQYF